What follows is one T cell receptor beta chain and its context. The clone's antigen remains unknown. No quality values exist for individual bases; no much larger clone is one base distant. From the germline V gene, CDR1 is SGHVS and CDR2 is FQNEAQ. Compared with germline, V lacks 1 base and J lacks 2 bases; bases without a gene match: 15. The CDR3 measures 19 amino acids from cysteine to phenylalanine. Just the 57-base CDR3 DNA is kept, in frame starting at base 1. TCRbeta CDR3 regions were amplified from genomic DNA using the immunoSEQ Assay, a bias-controlled multiplex PCR. From the authors' description of their analysis: Nucleated cell counts per sample were estimated from amplification of reference gene primers within the assay. To quantify the absolute abundance of each unique TCRbeta CDR3 rearrangement, sequence reads were collapsed and filtered. For each sample, productive Simpson clonality was calculated as the square root of Simpson's diversity index across productive rearrangements. TCRdb mirrors the immuneACCESS table, restricted to in-frame sequences. Some clones are absent from its copies; in checked studies, under half trace to an unresolved V gene, and the reason for the others is unknown. V, J and clone size reflect that table, while D and trimming were determined from the DNA. Present in this sample are roughly 300,000 clones, about 86% of which were seen just once. The top ten clonotypes cover roughly 4.2% of the sample.

Enrolling through a virtual design, the prospective study's participants ranged in age from roughly 18 to 89 years and lived across approximately 25 United States geographic areas. Cohort assignment in the prospective study relied on participant-reported clinical history from a screening survey and a study questionnaire. Mobile phlebotomists in the prospective study collected whole blood, serum and a nasopharyngeal or oropharyngeal swab from every participant. Additional blood draws and questionnaires over an approximately two-month period could optionally be provided by prospective study participants. Blood samples from the prospective study were shipped frozen or at room temperature prior to DNA extraction. These data come from a study of blood T cell repertoires in COVID-19 (dated by TCRdb to about 2020). Broadly, across the study: Samples covering the acute and convalescent phases of COVID-19 were provided by collaborators in the United States, Italy and Spain. The material from the prospective study consisted of cDNA or gDNA derived from T cells, B-cell-depleted T cells, or PBMCs. Subjects who had been exposed to COVID-19, were actively infected with it, or had recovered from it provided the deeply sampled blood TCRbeta repertoires that made up the dataset. A freely available public database, intended as a resource for researchers studying the immune response to SARS-CoV-2, is where the repertoires were released. The samples were drawn from two sources: the first 160 participants of the ongoing ImmuneRACE study, and fewer than 1,500 subjects contributed by 6 global collaborators. Sample metadata almost always included a de-identified subject ID, COVID-19 status, age in years and sex. Where available, HLA class I and class II types were taken from metadata supplied by the sample provider and were not determined by assay-based typing.

Findings and caveats that apply to the study as a whole: The quantity of clinical and demographic metadata differed by source and by participant and was supplied without curation.

The sequence is built from TRBV7-8 and TRBJ2-7; the central 9 bases match TRBD2. Material for sequencing was PBMCs or T cells enriched from blood (not recorded which). The TCR originated in a woman in her thirties or forties with acute COVID-19. The nucleotide sequence reads as follows: TGTGCCAGCAGCTTAGATTTTGTGGGACTAGCTGGGAAAGCCTACGAGCAGTACTTC. This codes for CASSLDFVGLAGKAYEQYF.